This T cell receptor beta chain derives from a study of Ad26.COV2.S vaccination and SARS-CoV-2 variants (dated by TCRdb to the early 2020s). Turning to the overall study: Vaccine-arm donors came from COV1001, a multicentre, randomized, double-blind, placebo-controlled phase I-IIa trial of Ad26.COV2.S in healthy adults. Dosing of Ad26.COV2.S was intramuscular, at either 5x10^10 or 1x10^11 viral particles, delivered as one shot or as two shots spaced 56 days apart. The specificity and breadth of SARS-CoV-2-reactive T cell receptors after Ad26.COV2.S vaccination were assessed by TCRbeta repertoire sequencing. A total of around 32 samples were included in the TCR-sequenced set, comprising roughly 20 Ad26.COV2.S vaccine recipients, 5 placebo recipients and 8 SARS-CoV-2 convalescent individuals. Investigators remained blinded to trial group allocation during experiments and outcome assessment. Participants in the trial were split at random into five groups of five each, receiving low-dose or high-dose Ad26.COV2.S once or twice, or else placebo on both occasions. Study-wide conclusions, independent of this receptor: Non-spike TCR breadth was comparable between vaccine and placebo recipients, consistent with the vaccine containing only spike. Substantial breadth of spike-specific CD8+ and CD4+ T cell responses was reported after vaccination. Spike-specific TCR breadth was higher in Ad26.COV2.S recipients than in placebo recipients (P = 0.0014). The study was not powered for comparison of responses between vaccine doses or regimens. The authors noted that total T cell responses may have been underestimated by the TCR breadth and depth analyses.

From the germline V gene, CDR1 is SQVTM and CDR2 is ANQGSEA. At the junction V is shortened by 6 bases and J by 4 bases; bases outside the gene matches: 4. Including cysteine and phenylalanine, the CDR3 has 12 amino acids. Only the CDR3 DNA is retained, 36 bases long and in frame from the first base. What this sample's treatment or condition label stands for: approximately 18 received Ad26.COV2.S at low or high dose, single or two shots; several received placebo; per-sample allocation not given. For vaccine and placebo recipients, the sequenced repertoires came from samples collected on day 63 after the first injection. In Cohort 1b, 20 to 25 adults aged 18-55 years were enrolled at a single site in Boston, USA, between 29 July and 7 August 2020. As a vaccine, Ad26.COV2.S was a replication-incompetent adenovirus type 26 vector that expressed a prefusion-stabilized SARS-CoV-2 spike protein derived from the original Wuhan strain.

Comment on this clone: Which antigen it targets is not known. The input lacks base qualities; no much larger clone sits a single base away. Other DNA variants within this sample encode the same CDR3.

The immunoSEQ Assay was the method used to sequence TCRbeta CDR3 regions. After extraction, genomic DNA underwent amplification by bias-controlled multiplex PCR, followed by high-throughput sequencing. Per the source publication's procedure: To quantify the absolute abundance of each unique TCRbeta CDR3 region, sequences were collapsed and filtered. Usable DNA was measured by amplifying reference genes present in all nucleated cells, and TCRbeta template counts were normalized to that usable DNA to estimate T cell fraction. Repertoire TCRs were annotated as SARS-CoV-2-specific when V gene, CDR3 amino acid sequence and J gene were exactly matched to a known reactive TCR set. The reference SARS-CoV-2 TCR set was obtained from MIRA and was filtered for enrichment in COVID-19-positive ImmuneCODE repertoires, whereby public or cross-reactive TCRs were removed. Drawing on the MIRA antigens, annotated TCRs were analysed further at the level of specific ORF or position within ORF. Breadth was defined as the number of annotated unique rearrangements divided by the total number of unique productive rearrangements, and depth was defined as the summed frequency of the annotated unique rearrangements. Two-sided Wilcoxon rank-sum tests were applied when comparing TCR breadth between groups. TCRdb stores this immuneACCESS table with in-frame sequences only. Part of the clones is absent; in the studies checked, under half of the shortfall reflects unresolved V genes, and no reason is known for the rest. V and J calls plus clone size are reproduced from that table; the DNA served to infer D and trimming. The sample table contains fewer than 400,000 clones; only one count was recorded for roughly nine tenths of them. 5% to 6.5% of the sample is taken by the ten largest.

The starting material was peripheral blood, obtained in a trial of Ad26.COV2.S vaccine versus placebo. The rearrangement joined TRBV29-1 to TRBJ2-5, with 8 middle bases fitting TRBD1. The sequence was collected from a person aged 18-65 years who received the Ad26.COV2.S COVID-19 vaccine or a placebo. The DNA is as follows: TGCAGCGTCGACAGGGGCGGAGAGACCCAGTACTTC. This sequence encodes CSVDRGGETQYF. The CDR3, completed at both ends by the reference TRBV29-1 and TRBJ2-5 genes, gives the full variable domain SAVISQKPSRDICQRGTSLTIQCQVDSQVTMMFWYRQQPGQSLTLIATANQGSEATYESGFVIDKFPISRPNLTFSTLTVSNMSPEDSSIYLCSVDRGGETQYFGPGTRLLVL.